This passage covers 8 T cell receptor beta chains from one sample sequenced in a study of blood T cell repertoires in COVID-19. Assay: immunoSEQ multiplex PCR; the TCRdb copy retains only in-frame clones and omits some. The sample has approximately 530,000 clones, 70% to 90% seen once. Material for sequencing was peripheral blood. These receptors all stem from a woman in her forties or fifties with COVID-19, enrolled during active disease.

The sample holds one count of this clone. J is TRBJ1-2 and V is TRBV6-5, with D unclear. CDR1 and CDR2 (germline): MNHEY, SVGAGI. Trimming took off 8 bases at V and 2 bases at J, with 9 bases between the two ends. This CDR3 has 12 amino acids. CDR3 nucleotides: TGTGCCAGCTCCGAGGCCAACTATGGCTACACCTTC. Protein: CASSEANYGYTF.

The V gene is TRBV30, the J gene TRBJ2-3; 7 bases line up with TRBD1. The trim removed 0 bases at V and 7 bases at J, leaving 7 bases unmatched. Germline CDR1 reads GTSNPN; CDR2 reads SVGIG (reference sequence). The CDR3 covers 14 residues. CDR3 protein: CAWSVRQGTNTQYF. CDR3 bases: TGTGCCTGGAGTGTACGACAGGGCACGAATACGCAGTATTTT. Variable domain in full (rest from reference TRBV30 and TRBJ2-3): SQTIHQWPATLVQPVGSPLSLECTVEGTSNPNLYWYRQAAGRGLQLLFYSVGIGQISSEVPQNLSASRPQDRQFILSSKKLLLSDSGFYLCAWSVRQGTNTQYFGPGTRLTVL.

The gene calls are TRBV9 and TRBJ2-1; 9 bases fit TRBD1. The CDR3 is 16 amino acids. The V gene end was trimmed by 2 bases and the J gene end by 0 bases; junction bases not matched to a gene: 3. Germline-derived CDR1 and CDR2 are SGDLS and YYNGEE. This CDR3 is CASSVGQGFSYNEQFF. In DNA form, the CDR3 reads TGTGCCAGCAGCGTCGGACAGGGGTTCTCCTACAATGAGCAGTTCTTC.

The V call is TRBV12-5, the J call TRBJ1-1, with D tentatively TRBD1 (6 bases). Trimming removed 5 bases from V and 5 bases from J, with 18 bases in between. The CDR3 contains 15 residues. Germline V gives CDR1 LGHNT, CDR2 FRNRAP. The CDR3 loop reads CASGPTIQGRTEAFF. The CDR3 nucleotides are TGTGCTAGTGGTCCGACTATACAGGGTCGGACTGAAGCTTTCTTT.

The V call is TRBV2, the J call TRBJ2-7; 7 bases match TRBD1. V shed 3 bases and J 7 bases; nucleotides not matched to a gene: 12. The germline CDR1 and CDR2 sequences are SNHLY and FYNNEI. This CDR3 has 15 residues. The CDR3 DNA follows: TGTGCCAGCAGTGAGTCCGGGACAGTCCCTCTGGAGCAGTACTTC. Protein: CASSESGTVPLEQYF.

The chain combines TRBV9 with TRBJ2-5, with 8 bases that match TRBD2. CDR1 and CDR2 (germline): SGDLS, YYNGEE. This CDR3 spans 17 amino acids. V was clipped by 0 bases and J by 1 base; unmatched bases: 8. The CDR3 bases are TGTGCCAGCAGCGTAGGCGTAGCGGGGTCCCCCCAAGAGACCCAGTACTTC. Translating gives CASSVGVAGSPQETQYF.

As for this clone: Additional DNA sequences in this sample encode the identical CDR3. The chain links TRBV7-8 to TRBJ1-2; 7 bases line up with TRBD1. The V gene end was trimmed by 3 bases and the J gene end by 2 bases; junction bases not matched to a gene: 0. This CDR3 region has 13 residues. Germline V gene data show CDR1 as SGHVS and CDR2 as FQNEAQ. The CDR3 nucleotides are TGTGCCAGCAGCTTGGGACAGAACTATGGCTACACCTTC. It translates to CASSLGQNYGYTF. The whole variable domain, remainder taken from reference TRBV7-8 and TRBJ1-2, is GAGVSQSPRYKVAKRGQDVALRCDPISGHVSLFWYQQALGQGPEFLTYFQNEAQLDKSGLPSDRFFAERPEGSVSTLKIQRTQQEDSAVYLCASSLGQNYGYTFGSGTRLTVV.

This chain links TRBV7-9 with TRBJ2-3, with 7 nucleotides matching TRBD1. The CDR3 has 18 residues. Trimming at V came to 5 bases and at J to 2 bases, leaving 16 bases not matched to a gene. Looked up from germline, CDR1 is SEHNR and CDR2 is FQNEAQ (reference sequence). The CDR3 nucleotides read TGTGCCAGCAGCCCGATAGAAGTCCGGGACAGCCCCACAGATACGCAGTATTTT. Its protein is CASSPIEVRDSPTDTQYF.